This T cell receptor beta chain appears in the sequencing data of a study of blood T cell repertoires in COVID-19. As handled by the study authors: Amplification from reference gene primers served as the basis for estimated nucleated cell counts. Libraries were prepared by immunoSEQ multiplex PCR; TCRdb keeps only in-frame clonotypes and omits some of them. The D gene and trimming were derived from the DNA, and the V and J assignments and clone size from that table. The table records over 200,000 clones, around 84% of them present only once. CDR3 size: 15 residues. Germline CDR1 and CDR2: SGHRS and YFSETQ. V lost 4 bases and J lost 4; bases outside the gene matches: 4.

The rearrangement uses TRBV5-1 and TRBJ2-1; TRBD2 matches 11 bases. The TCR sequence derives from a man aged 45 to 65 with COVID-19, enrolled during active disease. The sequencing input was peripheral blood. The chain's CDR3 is CASSLAGGGYNEQFF. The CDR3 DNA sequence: TGCGCCAGCAGCCTAGCGGGAGGCGGGTACAATGAGCAGTTCTTC. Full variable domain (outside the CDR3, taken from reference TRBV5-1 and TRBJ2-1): KAGVTQTPRYLIKTRGQQVTLSCSPISGHRSVSWYQQTPGQGLQFLFEYFSETQRNKGNFPGRFSGRQFSNSRSEMNVSTLELGDSALYLCASSLAGGGYNEQFFGPGTRLTVL.